The 8 T cell receptor beta chains reported below all come from one sample, sequenced in a study of blood T cell repertoires in COVID-19. Assay: immunoSEQ multiplex PCR; the TCRdb copy retains only in-frame clones and omits some. The sample lists some 250,000 clones, roughly 91% occurring once. The sequenced sample was peripheral blood. The receptors originated from a woman in her 40s who had recovered from COVID-19.

The chain uses TRBV19 and TRBJ2-7; 11 bases agree with TRBD1. The CDR3 runs 14 residues. Losses at the gene ends were 5 bases for V and 5 bases for J; bases not matched to a gene: 5. Germline lookup yields CDR1 LNHDA and CDR2 SQIVND (reference sequence). The CDR3 protein is CASSPGQGAHEQYV. The CDR3 DNA reads TGTGCCAGTAGTCCCGGACAGGGGGCTCACGAGCAGTACGTC.

This chain uses TRBV5-1 with TRBJ2-3, with D perhaps matching TRBD2 (5 bases). Germline V gives CDR1 SGHRS, CDR2 YFSETQ. V gave up 2 bases and J gave up 4 bases, with 5 bases separating them. The CDR3 loop spans 12 amino acids. CDR3 residues: CASSFGADTQYF. CDR3 coding DNA: TGCGCCAGCAGCTTCGGGGCAGATACGCAGTATTTT.

The chain joins TRBV5-4 to TRBJ1-3, with D unclear. The CDR3 spans 16 residues. In germline, CDR1 is SGHNT, CDR2 YYREEE (reference sequence). Trimming took off 4 bases at V and 0 bases at J, with 14 bases between the two ends. The CDR3 nucleotides read TGTGCCAGCAGCCCCACCCAGGCAACCTCTGGAAACACCATATATTTT. Translating it yields CASSPTQATSGNTIYF. Supplemented by reference TRBV5-4 and TRBJ1-3, the full variable domain reads ETGVTQSPTHLIKTRGQQVTLRCSSQSGHNTVSWYQQALGQGPQFIFQYYREEENGRGNFPPRFSGLQFPNYSSELNVNALELDDSALYLCASSPTQATSGNTIYFGEGSWLTVV.

V is TRBV11-2 and J is TRBJ2-2; maybe TRBD2 (5 bases). Trimming took off 6 bases at V and 6 bases at J, with 11 bases between the two ends. The germline CDR1 and CDR2 sequences are SGHAT and FQNNGV. The CDR3 has 13 residues. The CDR3 here is CASRRVGPGELFF. The CDR3 DNA reads as TGTGCCAGCAGGAGGGTCGGGCCCGGGGAGCTGTTTTTT.

The V gene is TRBV6-5, the J gene TRBJ2-7, with 9 nucleotides matching TRBD1. The CDR3 has 13 residues. V lost 2 bases, J lost 6 bases, and 2 bases stayed unmatched. The germline CDR1 and CDR2 sequences are MNHEY and SVGAGI. The CDR3 coding sequence is TGTGCCAGCAGTTACGACAGGGGGTCCGAGCAGTACGTC. Its translation: CASSYDRGSEQYV.

The V gene is TRBV3-1 (or the pseudogene TRBV3-2), the J gene TRBJ2-7; tentatively, D is TRBD2 (5 bases). Germline values: CDR1 LGHDT, CDR2 YNNKEL (reference sequence). V lost 6 bases to trimming and J lost 6 bases, with 9 bases between them. The CDR3 runs 11 residues. The CDR3 nucleotides are TGTGCCAGCAGTCGGGGTGTCGAGCAGTACTTC. It specifies CASSRGVEQYF.

V is TRBV2 and J is TRBJ2-2, with 11 bases identical to TRBD2. CDR1 and CDR2 (germline): SNHLY, FYNNEI. V trimming: 2 bases; J trimming: 4 bases; junction bases outside the gene matches: 6. This CDR3 is built from 17 residues. For the CDR3, the DNA is TGTGCCAGCAGTGAACTACTAGCGGGAGACGGCACCGGGGAGCTGTTTTTT. This codes for CASSELLAGDGTGELFF.

There are a few counts of this clone. The rearrangement links TRBV10-3 to TRBJ1-1, with 9 nucleotides matching TRBD1. The CDR3 sequence is 14 residues long. The ends lost 10 bases at V and 4 bases at J; junction bases unmatched: 10. Germline V gene sequence: CDR1 ENHRY, CDR2 SYGVKD. In DNA form, the CDR3 reads TGTGCCACACGGGGTCCGACAGGGGGCACTGAAGCTTTCTTT. This translates into CATRGPTGGTEAFF.